The next 29 T cell receptor beta chains were all read from a single sample in a study of T cell responses to AZD1222 COVID-19 vaccine. Produced via immunoSEQ multiplex PCR; TCRdb's table is partial and in-frame only. In the table there are under 150,000 clones, about 79% of which are singletons. The sample in question was peripheral blood, obtained 28 days after the second AZD1222 dose. These receptors were obtained from an adult who received the AZD1222 COVID-19 vaccine.

In its sample, this clone was seen a few times. The chain couples TRBV2 to TRBJ1-1, with D unresolved. This CDR3 is 13 amino acids long. Trimming removed 7 bases at V and 8 bases at J, with 17 bases between. Germline CDR1 reads SNHLY; CDR2 reads FYNNEI. Here the CDR3 reads CASKLDWGSEAFF. CDR3 nucleotides: TGTGCCAGCAAATTGGATTGGGGTTCAGAAGCTTTCTTT.

This rearrangement joins TRBV6-2 or TRBV6-3 to TRBJ1-4; 9 bases map to TRBD1. CDR1 MNHEY and CDR2 SVGEGT come from the germline V gene. The J segment lost 3 bases and the V segment lost 6 bases, leaving 8 bases of the junction unmatched. This CDR3 region has 16 residues. The CDR3 DNA reads as TGTGCCAGCAGCCCTGGACAGGGGCTATCTAATGAAAAACTGTTTTTT. It yields the protein CASSPGQGLSNEKLFF.

The rearrangement uses TRBV9 and TRBJ2-7, with D perhaps given as TRBD1 or TRBD2 (6 bases each). The V gene lost 0 bases and the J gene lost 5 bases, with 24 bases spanning the gap. Germline V CDR1 and CDR2: SGDLS, YYNGEE. The CDR3 is made up of 18 amino acids. The CDR3 region has the DNA TGTGCCAGCAGCGTAGTCTCTAACCCGGGGGCGCCGAGGAACGAGCAGTACTTC. This codes for CASSVVSNPGAPRNEQYF.

The chain is built from TRBV5-6 and TRBJ1-2; D unresolved. The germline CDR1 and CDR2 sequences are SGHDT and YYEEEE. With 0 bases removed from V and 0 bases from J, the gap between germline ends came to 3 bases. The CDR3 length is 13 residues. CDR3 bases: TGTGCCAGCAGCTTGGAATCTAACTATGGCTACACCTTC. This encodes CASSLESNYGYTF.

V and J are TRBV29-1 and TRBJ2-1; tentatively, D is TRBD1 (6 bases). With 6 bases removed from V and 5 bases from J, the gap between germline ends came to 14 bases. In germline, CDR1 is SQVTM, CDR2 ANQGSEA. The CDR3 covers 13 residues. CDR3 bases: TGCAGCGTCACAGGGATTATTCACAATGAGCAGTTCTTC. This gives the protein CSVTGIIHNEQFF.

The rearrangement joins TRBV6-1 to TRBJ2-7, with D perhaps assigned TRBD1 or TRBD2 (5 bases each). V dropped 2 bases and J dropped 2 bases, with 16 bases sitting between them. The CDR3 contains 16 residues. Looked up from germline, CDR1 is MNHNS and CDR2 is SASEGT. The chain's CDR3 is CASSESLTGLTYEQYF. CDR3 DNA: TGTGCCAGCAGTGAATCTCTAACAGGACTTACCTACGAGCAGTACTTC.

The chain recombines TRBV6-2 or TRBV6-3 with TRBJ1-1; the D gene is possibly TRBD1 (5 bases). CDR1 and CDR2 (germline): MNHEY, SVGEGT. This CDR3 comprises 14 residues. V lost 2 bases, J lost 11 bases, and 18 bases lay in between. In DNA form, the CDR3 reads TGTGCCAGCAGTTACCCCGACAGCCCGGCGGGTGCTTTCTTT. It translates to CASSYPDSPAGAFF.

This clone was counted ten times or more. V and J are TRBV6-1 and TRBJ2-2; TRBD1 aligns across 7 bases. This CDR3 has 14 amino acids. Per germline, CDR1 MNHNS and CDR2 SASEGT. With V trimmed by 3 bases and J by 5 bases, 3 bases remained unmatched. In DNA form, the CDR3 reads TGTGCCAGCAGTGATACAGGGGAAACCGGGGAGCTGTTTTTT. This encodes CASSDTGETGELFF.

The chain combines TRBV7-2 with TRBJ2-2, with D tentatively TRBD1 or TRBD2 (5 bases each). Per the germline V gene, CDR1 is SGHTA and CDR2 is FQGNSA. The CDR3 contains 12 residues. The DNA of the CDR3 is TGTGCTCATTGGGGGTACGCCGGGGAGCTGTTTTTT. Translated: CAHWGYAGELFF.

The chain couples TRBV19 to TRBJ1-2; D gene uncertain. The CDR3 is made up of 13 amino acids. Trimming left V 3 bases short and J 5 bases short, with 10 bases between. Germline CDR1 is LNHDA and CDR2 is SQIVND (reference sequence). Written as DNA, the CDR3 is TGTGCCAGTAGTATGAGGCAGACTTATGGCTACACCTTC. Translation: CASSMRQTYGYTF.

This sequence joins TRBV2 and TRBJ2-1; a possible D gene is TRBD2 (6 bases). The CDR3 extends over 13 amino acids. V shed 3 bases and J shed 8 bases, with 11 bases lying between them. The germline CDR1 and CDR2 sequences are SNHLY and FYNNEI. In DNA, the CDR3 is TGTGCCAGCAGTGATAGCGGAGCGCATGAGCAGTTCTTC. It codes for CASSDSGAHEQFF.

The chain links TRBV10-3 to TRBJ1-2; 7 bases agree with TRBD1. The CDR3 has 14 amino acids. CDR1 is ENHRY and CDR2 is SYGVKD in the germline V gene. With 4 bases clipped from V and 3 bases from J, the junction kept 5 bases outside the gene matches. The CDR3 region is CAISGGTEDYGYTF. DNA of the CDR3: TGTGCCATCAGTGGGGGGACAGAAGACTATGGCTACACCTTC.

V gene TRBV7-9 combines with J gene TRBJ1-2, with D tentatively TRBD1 (5 bases). The length of the CDR3 is 13 residues. The V gene lost 1 base and the J gene lost 8 bases, with 11 bases spanning the gap. CDR1 is SEHNR, CDR2 FQNEAQ, per germline (reference sequence). CDR3 region: CASSLEGLGGYTF. Here the CDR3 DNA reads TGTGCCAGCAGCTTAGAGGGGTTAGGAGGCTACACCTTC.

The CDR3 nucleotides read TGTGCCAGCAGCTTAGGTGGTGCAGGGGGCAACGAGCAGTACTTC. Translated: CASSLGGAGGNEQYF. V is TRBV7-2 and J is TRBJ2-7, with 8 positions matching TRBD1. The ends lost 1 base at V and 5 bases at J; junction bases unmatched: 7. The CDR3 extends over 15 amino acids. Germline V gene sequence: CDR1 SGHTA, CDR2 FQGNSA. Supplemented by reference TRBV7-2 and TRBJ2-7, the full variable domain reads GAGVSQSPSNKVTEKGKDVELRCDPISGHTALYWYRQSLGQGLEFLIYFQGNSAPDKSGLPSDRFSAERTGGSVSTLTIQRTQQEDSAVYLCASSLGGAGGNEQYFGPGTRLTVT.

This sequence joins TRBV5-1 and TRBJ2-1, with D hard to call. The germline gives CDR1 SGHRS, CDR2 YFSETQ. The CDR3 is made up of 14 amino acids. V shed 2 bases and J shed 5 bases, with 11 bases lying between them. The CDR3, as DNA: TGCGCCAGCAGCTTAGGCACAGCAAACAATGAGCAGTTCTTC. Amino acid sequence: CASSLGTANNEQFF.

This clone was detected only a few times. The V call is TRBV2, the J call TRBJ2-5; 7 positions agree with TRBD2. The CDR3 covers 21 residues. The junction had 24 bases not matched to a gene; V was cut back by 0 bases and J by 5 bases. CDR1 SNHLY and CDR2 FYNNEI come from the germline V gene. The CDR3 protein is CASSEANRDFPGTKGLETQYF. The DNA of the CDR3 is TGTGCCAGCAGTGAAGCGAATAGGGACTTTCCCGGGACTAAGGGGCTGGAGACCCAGTACTTC.

V usage is TRBV25-1 and J usage is TRBJ2-7; D remains unclear. Looked up from germline, CDR1 is MGHDK and CDR2 is SYGVNS. Trimming left V 7 bases short and J 8 bases short, with 12 bases between. The CDR3 is made up of 11 amino acids. The CDR3 sequence is CASTIRSQQYF. As DNA, the CDR3 is TGTGCCAGCACCATAAGGTCACAGCAGTACTTC.

The chain links TRBV6-5 to TRBJ1-2; TRBD1 matches at 7 bases. Germline trimming cut 0 bases from V and 3 bases from J; bases unmatched to any gene: 1. CDR3 length: 14 residues. Germline CDR1 MNHEY, CDR2 SVGAGI. The CDR3 nucleotides read TGTGCCAGCAGTTACTCCGGGACAGACTATGGCTACACCTTC. The encoded protein is CASSYSGTDYGYTF.

Here the CDR3 DNA reads TGCGCCAGCAGCCGGGAACTCGGGACGGGGGGCTACACCTTC. Translation: CASSRELGTGGYTF. This chain uses TRBV4-1 with TRBJ1-2; D might be TRBD1 (5 bases). Germline V gene sequence: CDR1 MGHRA, CDR2 YSYEKL. This CDR3 is built from 14 residues. V gave up 4 bases and J gave up 8 bases, with 17 bases separating them.

This chain links TRBV9 with TRBJ1-2; 7 bases agree with TRBD1. Germline values: CDR1 SGDLS, CDR2 YYNGEE. V lost 3 bases and J lost 5; bases outside the gene matches: 4. This CDR3 region has 13 residues. The CDR3 DNA is TGTGCCAGCAGCGGTCCAGGGGGGTATGGCTACACCTTC. Translated, it gives CASSGPGGYGYTF. Full variable domain (missing parts from reference TRBV9 and TRBJ1-2): DSGVTQTPKHLITATGQRVTLRCSPRSGDLSVYWYQQSLDQGLQFLIQYYNGEERAKGNILERFSAQQFPDLHSELNLSSLELGDSALYFCASSGPGGYGYTFGSGTRLTVV.

This clone was counted only a few times. The rearrangement links TRBV4-2 to TRBJ2-1; D gene ambiguous. Between the trimmed V and J ends, which lost 0 bases and 5 bases, there was a span of 5 bases. The germline V gene has CDR1 LGHNA and CDR2 YNFKEQ. The CDR3 totals 13 residues. The CDR3 reads CASSQELHNEQFF. The CDR3 nucleotides read TGTGCCAGCAGCCAAGAATTGCACAATGAGCAGTTCTTC.

The V and J genes are TRBV5-3 and TRBJ1-4, with a possible D match to TRBD1 (5 bases). Being an ORF, TRBV5-3 has a function that is uncertain. The CDR3 has 17 amino acids. Trimming stripped 9 bases from V and 5 bases from J, with 26 bases between. The CDR3: CATKGRRNRQKNEKLFF. In DNA, the CDR3 is TGTGCCACAAAAGGAAGGCGCAACAGGCAAAAAAATGAAAAACTGTTTTTT.

The chain is built from TRBV7-9 and TRBJ1-1; the D is unclear. V was cut by 2 bases and J by 1 base, with 8 bases left in between. CDR3 length: 14 amino acids. Germline V lookup: CDR1 SEHNR, CDR2 FQNEAQ (reference sequence). The CDR3 DNA reads as TGTGCCAGCAGCTTAAATGGTCAGAACACTGAAGCTTTCTTT. It specifies CASSLNGQNTEAFF.

The chain uses TRBV28 and TRBJ1-2; 8 nucleotides align to TRBD1. J gave up 1 base and V 5 bases, and 15 bases lay outside the gene matches. The CDR3 loop spans 18 amino acids. The V gene's germline CDR1 is MDHEN and CDR2 SYDVKM. CDR3 protein: CASSVHYTRTGFNYGYTF. Here the CDR3 DNA reads TGTGCCAGCAGTGTTCATTACACCAGGACAGGGTTTAACTATGGCTACACCTTC.

V is TRBV11-2 and J is TRBJ2-2; 7 positions match TRBD1. CDR3 length: 15 amino acids. Trimming took 1 base from V and 5 from J; bases not matched to a gene: 4. Germline V lookup: CDR1 SGHAT, CDR2 FQNNGV. DNA of the CDR3: TGTGCCAGCAGCTTAGTAGGGGGCCGGACCGGGGAGCTGTTTTTT. The encoded protein is CASSLVGGRTGELFF.

The chain carries TRBV24-1 and TRBJ2-1; the D gene is possibly TRBD1 (5 bases). The CDR3 is made up of 16 amino acids. V lost 5 bases to trimming and J lost 4 bases, with 17 bases between them. CDR1 KGHDR and CDR2 SFDVKD come from the germline V gene. CDR3 amino acids: CATSAVDSTLYNEQFF. The CDR3 DNA reads TGTGCCACCAGTGCCGTAGACAGTACACTGTACAATGAGCAGTTCTTC.

V usage is TRBV29-1 and J usage is TRBJ2-1; D is perhaps TRBD1 (5 bases). CDR1 is SQVTM and CDR2 is ANQGSEA in the germline V gene. V dropped 4 bases and J dropped 10 bases, with 8 bases sitting between them. There are 10 residues in the CDR3. CDR3 nucleotide sequence: TGCAGCGTTGGGGGCTTAGAGCAGTTCTTC. Encoded protein: CSVGGLEQFF.

The gene calls are TRBV4-3 and TRBJ1-5; TRBD1 might be the D (6 bases). With 0 bases removed from V and 7 bases from J, the gap between germline ends came to 13 bases. The CDR3 is made up of 15 amino acids. Germline CDR1 LGHNA, CDR2 YSLEER. This CDR3 reads CASSQDPGARQPQHF. CDR3 nucleotides: TGCGCCAGCAGCCAAGATCCGGGGGCGAGGCAGCCCCAGCATTTT.

The chain employs TRBV4-1 and TRBJ2-7; 9 nucleotides match TRBD2. V shed 2 bases and J 2 bases; nucleotides not matched to a gene: 1. CDR1 is MGHRA and CDR2 is YSYEKL in the germline V gene. This CDR3 spans 14 amino acids. This CDR3 reads CASSQQRGAYEQYF. The CDR3 region has the DNA TGCGCCAGCAGCCAACAGCGGGGGGCCTACGAGCAGTACTTC.